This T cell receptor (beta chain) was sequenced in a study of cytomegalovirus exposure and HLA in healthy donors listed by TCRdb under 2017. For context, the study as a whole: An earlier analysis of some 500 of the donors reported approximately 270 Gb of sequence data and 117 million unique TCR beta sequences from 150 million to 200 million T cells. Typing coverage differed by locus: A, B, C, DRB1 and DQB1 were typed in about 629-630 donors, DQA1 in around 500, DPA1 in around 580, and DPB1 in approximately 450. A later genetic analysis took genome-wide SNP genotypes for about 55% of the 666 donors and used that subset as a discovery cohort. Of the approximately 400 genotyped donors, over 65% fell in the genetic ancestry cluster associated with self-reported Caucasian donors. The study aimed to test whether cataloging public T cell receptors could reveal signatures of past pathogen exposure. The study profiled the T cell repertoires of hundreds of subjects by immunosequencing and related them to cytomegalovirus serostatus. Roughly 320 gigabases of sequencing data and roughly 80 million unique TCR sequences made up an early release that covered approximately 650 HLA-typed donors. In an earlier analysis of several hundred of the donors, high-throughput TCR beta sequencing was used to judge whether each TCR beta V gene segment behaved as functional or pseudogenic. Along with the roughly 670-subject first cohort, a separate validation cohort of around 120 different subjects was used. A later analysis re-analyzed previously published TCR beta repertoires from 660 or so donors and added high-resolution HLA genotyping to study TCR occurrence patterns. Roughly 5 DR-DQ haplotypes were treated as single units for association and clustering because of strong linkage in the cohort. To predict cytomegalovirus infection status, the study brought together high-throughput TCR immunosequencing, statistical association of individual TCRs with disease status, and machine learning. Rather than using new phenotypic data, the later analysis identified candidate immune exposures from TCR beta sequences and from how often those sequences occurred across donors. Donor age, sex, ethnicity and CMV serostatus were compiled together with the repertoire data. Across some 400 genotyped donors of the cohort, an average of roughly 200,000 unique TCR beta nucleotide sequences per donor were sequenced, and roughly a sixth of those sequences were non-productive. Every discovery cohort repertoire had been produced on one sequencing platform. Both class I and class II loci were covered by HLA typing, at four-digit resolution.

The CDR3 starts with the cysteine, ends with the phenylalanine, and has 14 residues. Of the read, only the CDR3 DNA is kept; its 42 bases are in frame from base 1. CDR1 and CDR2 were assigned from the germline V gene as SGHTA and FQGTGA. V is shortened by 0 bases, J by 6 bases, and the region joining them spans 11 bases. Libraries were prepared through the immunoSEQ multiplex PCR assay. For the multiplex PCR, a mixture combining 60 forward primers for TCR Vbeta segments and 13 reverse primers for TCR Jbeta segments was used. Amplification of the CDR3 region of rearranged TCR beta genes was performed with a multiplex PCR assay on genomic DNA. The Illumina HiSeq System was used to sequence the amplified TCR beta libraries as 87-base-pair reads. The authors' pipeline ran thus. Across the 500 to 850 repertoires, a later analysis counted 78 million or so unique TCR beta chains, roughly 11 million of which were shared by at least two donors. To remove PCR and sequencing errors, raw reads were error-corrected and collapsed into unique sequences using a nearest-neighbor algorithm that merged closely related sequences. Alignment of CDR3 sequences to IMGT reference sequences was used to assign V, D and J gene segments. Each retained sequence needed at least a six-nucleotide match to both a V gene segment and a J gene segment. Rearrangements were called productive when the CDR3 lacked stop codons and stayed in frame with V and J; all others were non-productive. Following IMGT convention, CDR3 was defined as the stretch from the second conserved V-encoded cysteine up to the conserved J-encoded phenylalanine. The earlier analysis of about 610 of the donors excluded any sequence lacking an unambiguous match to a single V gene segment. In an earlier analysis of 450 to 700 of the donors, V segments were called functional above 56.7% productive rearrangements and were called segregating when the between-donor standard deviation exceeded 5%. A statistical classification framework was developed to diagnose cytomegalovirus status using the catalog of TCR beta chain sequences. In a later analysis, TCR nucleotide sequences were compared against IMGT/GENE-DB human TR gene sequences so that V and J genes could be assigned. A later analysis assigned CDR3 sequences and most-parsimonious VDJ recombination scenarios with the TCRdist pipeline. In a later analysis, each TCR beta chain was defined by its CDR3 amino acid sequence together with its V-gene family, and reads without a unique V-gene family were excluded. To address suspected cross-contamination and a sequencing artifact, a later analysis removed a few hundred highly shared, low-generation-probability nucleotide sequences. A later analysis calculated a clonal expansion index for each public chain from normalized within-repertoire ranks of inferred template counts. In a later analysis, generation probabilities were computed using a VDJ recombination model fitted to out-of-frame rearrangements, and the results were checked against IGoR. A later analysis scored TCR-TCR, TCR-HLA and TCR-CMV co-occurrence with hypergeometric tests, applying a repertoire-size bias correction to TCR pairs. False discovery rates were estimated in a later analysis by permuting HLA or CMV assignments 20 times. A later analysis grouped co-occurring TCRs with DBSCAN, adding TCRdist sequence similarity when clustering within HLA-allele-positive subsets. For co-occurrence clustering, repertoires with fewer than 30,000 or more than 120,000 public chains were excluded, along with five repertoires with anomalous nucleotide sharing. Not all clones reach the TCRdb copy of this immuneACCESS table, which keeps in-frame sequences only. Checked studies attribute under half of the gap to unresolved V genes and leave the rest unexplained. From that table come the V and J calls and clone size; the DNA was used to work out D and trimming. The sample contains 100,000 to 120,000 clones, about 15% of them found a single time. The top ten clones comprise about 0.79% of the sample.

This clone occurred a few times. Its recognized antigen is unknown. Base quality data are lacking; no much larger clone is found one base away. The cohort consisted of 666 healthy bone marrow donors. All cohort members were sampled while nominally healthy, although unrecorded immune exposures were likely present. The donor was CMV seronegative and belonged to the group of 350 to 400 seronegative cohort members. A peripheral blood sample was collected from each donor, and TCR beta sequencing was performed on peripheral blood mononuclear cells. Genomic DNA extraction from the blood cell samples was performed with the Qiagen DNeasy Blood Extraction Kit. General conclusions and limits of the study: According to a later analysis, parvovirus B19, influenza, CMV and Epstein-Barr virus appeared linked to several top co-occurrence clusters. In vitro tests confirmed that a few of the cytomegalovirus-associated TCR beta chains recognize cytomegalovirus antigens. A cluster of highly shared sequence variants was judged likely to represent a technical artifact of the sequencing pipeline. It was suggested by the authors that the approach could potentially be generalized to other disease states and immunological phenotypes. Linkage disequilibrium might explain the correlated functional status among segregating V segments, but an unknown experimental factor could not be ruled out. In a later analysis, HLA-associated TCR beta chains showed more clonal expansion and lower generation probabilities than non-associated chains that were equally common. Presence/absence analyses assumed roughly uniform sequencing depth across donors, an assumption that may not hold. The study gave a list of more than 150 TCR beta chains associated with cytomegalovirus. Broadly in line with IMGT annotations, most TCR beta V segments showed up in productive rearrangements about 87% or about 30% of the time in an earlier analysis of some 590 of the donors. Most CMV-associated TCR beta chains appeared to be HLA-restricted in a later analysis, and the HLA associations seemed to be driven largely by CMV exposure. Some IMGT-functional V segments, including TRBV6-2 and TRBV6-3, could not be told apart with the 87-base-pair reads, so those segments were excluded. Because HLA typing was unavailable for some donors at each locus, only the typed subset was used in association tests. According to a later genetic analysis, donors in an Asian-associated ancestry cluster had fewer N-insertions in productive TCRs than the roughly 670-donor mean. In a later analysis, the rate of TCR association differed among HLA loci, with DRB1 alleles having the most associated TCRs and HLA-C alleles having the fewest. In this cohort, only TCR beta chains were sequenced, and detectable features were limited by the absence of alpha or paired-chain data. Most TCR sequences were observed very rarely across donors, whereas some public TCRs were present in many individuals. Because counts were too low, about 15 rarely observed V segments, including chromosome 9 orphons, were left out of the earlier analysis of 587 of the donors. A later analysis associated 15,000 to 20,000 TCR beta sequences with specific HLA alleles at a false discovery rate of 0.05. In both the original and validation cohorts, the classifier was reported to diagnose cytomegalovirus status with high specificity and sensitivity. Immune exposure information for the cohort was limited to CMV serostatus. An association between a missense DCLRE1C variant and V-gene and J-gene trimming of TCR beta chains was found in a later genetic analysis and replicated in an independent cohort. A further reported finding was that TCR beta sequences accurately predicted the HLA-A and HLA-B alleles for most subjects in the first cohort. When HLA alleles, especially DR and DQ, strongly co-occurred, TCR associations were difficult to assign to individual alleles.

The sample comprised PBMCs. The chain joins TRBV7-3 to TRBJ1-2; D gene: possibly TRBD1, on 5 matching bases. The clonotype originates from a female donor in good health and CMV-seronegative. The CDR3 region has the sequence CASSLTGRGNGYTF. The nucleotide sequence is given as TGTGCCAGCAGCTTAACGGGGAGGGGAAATGGCTACACCTTC.